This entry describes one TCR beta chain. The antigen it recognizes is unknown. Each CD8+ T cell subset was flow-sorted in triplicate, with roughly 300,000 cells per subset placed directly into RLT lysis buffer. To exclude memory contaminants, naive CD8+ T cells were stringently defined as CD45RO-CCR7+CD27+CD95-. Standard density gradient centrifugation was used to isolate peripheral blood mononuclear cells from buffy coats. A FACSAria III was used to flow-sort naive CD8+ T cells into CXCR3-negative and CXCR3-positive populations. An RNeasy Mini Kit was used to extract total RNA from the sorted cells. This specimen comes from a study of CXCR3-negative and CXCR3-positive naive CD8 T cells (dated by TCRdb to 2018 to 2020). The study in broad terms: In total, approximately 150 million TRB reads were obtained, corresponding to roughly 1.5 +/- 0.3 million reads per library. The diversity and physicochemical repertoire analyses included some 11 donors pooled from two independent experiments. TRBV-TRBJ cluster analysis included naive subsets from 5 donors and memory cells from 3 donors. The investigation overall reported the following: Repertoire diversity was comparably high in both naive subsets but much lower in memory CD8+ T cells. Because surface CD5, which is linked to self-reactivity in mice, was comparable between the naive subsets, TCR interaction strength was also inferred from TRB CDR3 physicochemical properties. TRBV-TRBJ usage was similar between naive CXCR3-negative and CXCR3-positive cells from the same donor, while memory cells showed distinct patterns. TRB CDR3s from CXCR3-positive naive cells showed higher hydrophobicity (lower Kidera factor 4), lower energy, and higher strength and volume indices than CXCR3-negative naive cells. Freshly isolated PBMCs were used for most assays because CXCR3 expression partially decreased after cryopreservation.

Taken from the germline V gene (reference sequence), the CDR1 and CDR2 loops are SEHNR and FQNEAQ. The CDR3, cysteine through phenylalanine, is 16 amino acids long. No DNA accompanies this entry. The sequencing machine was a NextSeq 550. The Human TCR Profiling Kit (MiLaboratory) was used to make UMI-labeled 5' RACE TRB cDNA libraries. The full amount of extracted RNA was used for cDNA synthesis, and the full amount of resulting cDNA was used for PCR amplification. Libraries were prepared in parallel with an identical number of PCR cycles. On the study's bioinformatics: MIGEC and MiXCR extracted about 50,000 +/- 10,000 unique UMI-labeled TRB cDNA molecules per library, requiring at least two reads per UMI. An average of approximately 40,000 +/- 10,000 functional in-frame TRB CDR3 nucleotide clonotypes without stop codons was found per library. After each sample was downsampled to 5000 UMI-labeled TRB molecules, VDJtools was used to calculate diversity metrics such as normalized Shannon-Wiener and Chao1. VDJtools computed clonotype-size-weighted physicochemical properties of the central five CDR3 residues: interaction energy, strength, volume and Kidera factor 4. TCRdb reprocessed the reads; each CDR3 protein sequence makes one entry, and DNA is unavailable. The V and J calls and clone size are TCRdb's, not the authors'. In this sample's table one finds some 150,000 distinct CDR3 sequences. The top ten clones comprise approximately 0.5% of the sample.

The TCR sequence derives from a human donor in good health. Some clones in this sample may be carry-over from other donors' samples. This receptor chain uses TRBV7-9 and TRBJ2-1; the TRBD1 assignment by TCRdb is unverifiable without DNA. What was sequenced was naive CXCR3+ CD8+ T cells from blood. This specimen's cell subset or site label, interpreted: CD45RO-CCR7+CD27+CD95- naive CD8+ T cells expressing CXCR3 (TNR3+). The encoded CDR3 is CASSPRTGPSYNEQFF.